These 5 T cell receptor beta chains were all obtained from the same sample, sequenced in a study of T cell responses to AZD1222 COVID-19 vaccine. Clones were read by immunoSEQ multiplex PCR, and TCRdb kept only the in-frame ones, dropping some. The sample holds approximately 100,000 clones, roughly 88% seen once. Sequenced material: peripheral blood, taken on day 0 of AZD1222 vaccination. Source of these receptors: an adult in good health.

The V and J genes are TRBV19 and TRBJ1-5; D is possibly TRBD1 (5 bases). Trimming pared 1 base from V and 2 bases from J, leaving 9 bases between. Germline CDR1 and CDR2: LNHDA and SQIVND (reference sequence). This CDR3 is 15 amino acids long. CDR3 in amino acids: CASSIGQGGNQPQHF. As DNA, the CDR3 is TGTGCCAGTAGTATAGGGCAGGGAGGCAATCAGCCCCAGCATTTT.

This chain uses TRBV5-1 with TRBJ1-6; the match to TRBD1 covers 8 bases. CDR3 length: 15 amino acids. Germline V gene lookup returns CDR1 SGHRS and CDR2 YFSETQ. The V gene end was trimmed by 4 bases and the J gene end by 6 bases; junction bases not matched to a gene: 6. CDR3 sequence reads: CASSVRQGRNSPLHF. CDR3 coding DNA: TGCGCCAGCAGCGTAAGACAGGGGCGTAATTCACCCCTCCACTTT.

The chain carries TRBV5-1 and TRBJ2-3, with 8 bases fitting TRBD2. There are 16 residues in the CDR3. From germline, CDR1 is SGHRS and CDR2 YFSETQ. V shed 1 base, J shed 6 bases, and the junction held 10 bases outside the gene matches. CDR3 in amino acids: CASSLSAGLGVDTQYF. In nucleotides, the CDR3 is TGCGCCAGCAGCTTGTCCGCGGGACTAGGTGTCGATACGCAGTATTTT. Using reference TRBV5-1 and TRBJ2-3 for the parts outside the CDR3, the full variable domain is KAGVTQTPRYLIKTRGQQVTLSCSPISGHRSVSWYQQTPGQGLQFLFEYFSETQRNKGNFPGRFSGRQFSNSRSEMNVSTLELGDSALYLCASSLSAGLGVDTQYFGPGTRLTVL.

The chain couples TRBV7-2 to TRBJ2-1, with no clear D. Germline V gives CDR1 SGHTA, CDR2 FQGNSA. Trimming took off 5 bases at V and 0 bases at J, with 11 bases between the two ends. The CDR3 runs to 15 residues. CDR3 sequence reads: CASSLSASSYNEQFF. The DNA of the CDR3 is TGTGCCAGCAGCCTCTCAGCGAGCTCCTACAATGAGCAGTTCTTC.

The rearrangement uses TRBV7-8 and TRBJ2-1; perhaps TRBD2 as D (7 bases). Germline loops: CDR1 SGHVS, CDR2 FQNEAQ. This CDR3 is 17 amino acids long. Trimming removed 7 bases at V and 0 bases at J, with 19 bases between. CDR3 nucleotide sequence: TGTGCCAGCATACGGGGGCGGGAGACGCCCTCCTACAATGAGCAGTTCTTC. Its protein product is CASIRGRETPSYNEQFF.